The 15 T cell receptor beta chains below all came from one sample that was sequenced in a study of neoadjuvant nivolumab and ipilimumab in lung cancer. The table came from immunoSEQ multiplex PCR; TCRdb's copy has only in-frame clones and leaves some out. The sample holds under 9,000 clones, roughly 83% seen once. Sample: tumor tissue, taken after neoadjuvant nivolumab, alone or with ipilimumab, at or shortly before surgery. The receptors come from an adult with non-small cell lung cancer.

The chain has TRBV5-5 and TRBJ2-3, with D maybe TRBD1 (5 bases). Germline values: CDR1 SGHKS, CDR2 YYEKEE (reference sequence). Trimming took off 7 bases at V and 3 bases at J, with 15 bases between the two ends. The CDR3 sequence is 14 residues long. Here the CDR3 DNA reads TGTGCCAGCTTGGAGCAGGGATCGACAGATACGCAGTATTTT. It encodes CASLEQGSTDTQYF.

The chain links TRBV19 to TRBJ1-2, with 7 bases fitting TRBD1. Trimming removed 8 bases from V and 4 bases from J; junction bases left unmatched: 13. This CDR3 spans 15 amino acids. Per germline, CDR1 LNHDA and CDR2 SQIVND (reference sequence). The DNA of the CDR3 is TGTGCCAGTCGATCGGAGGGGGCCGCTGGCTATGGCTACACCTTC. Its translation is CASRSEGAAGYGYTF. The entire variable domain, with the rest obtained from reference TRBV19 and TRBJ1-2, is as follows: DGGITQSPKYLFRKEGQNVTLSCEQNLNHDAMYWYRQDPGQGLRLIYYSQIVNDFQKGDIAEGYSVSREKKESFPLTVTSAQKNPTAFYLCASRSEGAAGYGYTFGSGTRLTVV.

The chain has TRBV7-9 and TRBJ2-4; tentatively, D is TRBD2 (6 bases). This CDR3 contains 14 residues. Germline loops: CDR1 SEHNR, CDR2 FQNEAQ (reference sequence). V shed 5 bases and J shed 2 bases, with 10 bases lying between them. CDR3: CASSQGLSKNIQYF. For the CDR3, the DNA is TGTGCCAGCAGCCAGGGACTGTCCAAAAACATTCAGTACTTC.

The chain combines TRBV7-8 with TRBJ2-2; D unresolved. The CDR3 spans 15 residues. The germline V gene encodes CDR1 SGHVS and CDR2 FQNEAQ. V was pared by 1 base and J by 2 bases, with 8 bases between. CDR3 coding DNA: TGTGCCAGCAGCTTAGTCAGTGCCAACACCGGGGAGCTGTTTTTT. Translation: CASSLVSANTGELFF.

Written as DNA, the CDR3 is TGTGCCAGCAGCCCCGGGACAGCTCAAGAGACCCAGTACTTC. Protein sequence: CASSPGTAQETQYF. The chain has TRBV7-9 and TRBJ2-5; 7 bases match TRBD1. Trimming at V came to 5 bases and at J to 2 bases, leaving 5 bases not matched to a gene. This CDR3 spans 14 amino acids. Germline assignment: CDR1 SEHNR and CDR2 FQNEAQ (reference sequence).

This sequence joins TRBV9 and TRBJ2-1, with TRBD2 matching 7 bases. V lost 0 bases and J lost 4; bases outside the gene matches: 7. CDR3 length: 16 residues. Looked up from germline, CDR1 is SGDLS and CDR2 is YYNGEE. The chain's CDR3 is CASSVGDYPSYNEQFF. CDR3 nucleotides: TGTGCCAGCAGCGTAGGGGACTACCCTTCATACAATGAGCAGTTCTTC.

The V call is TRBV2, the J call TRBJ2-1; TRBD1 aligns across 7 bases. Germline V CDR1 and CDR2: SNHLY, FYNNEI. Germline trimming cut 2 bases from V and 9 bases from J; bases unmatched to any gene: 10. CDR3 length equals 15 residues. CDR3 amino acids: CASSEREGTDGEQFF. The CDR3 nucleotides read TGTGCCAGCAGTGAAAGAGAGGGGACAGACGGTGAGCAGTTCTTC. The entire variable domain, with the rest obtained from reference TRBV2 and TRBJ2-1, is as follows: EPEVTQTPSHQVTQMGQEVILRCVPISNHLYFYWYRQILGQKVEFLVSFYNNEISEKSEIFDDQFSVERPDGSNFTLKIRSTKLEDSAMYFCASSEREGTDGEQFFGPGTRLTVL.

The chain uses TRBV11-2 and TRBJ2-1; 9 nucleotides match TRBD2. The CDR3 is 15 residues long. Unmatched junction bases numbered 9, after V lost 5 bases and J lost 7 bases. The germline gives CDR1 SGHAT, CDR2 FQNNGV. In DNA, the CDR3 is TGTGCCAGCAGCCCCCGGGCGGGGGGGCCGAATGAGCAGTTCTTC. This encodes CASSPRAGGPNEQFF.

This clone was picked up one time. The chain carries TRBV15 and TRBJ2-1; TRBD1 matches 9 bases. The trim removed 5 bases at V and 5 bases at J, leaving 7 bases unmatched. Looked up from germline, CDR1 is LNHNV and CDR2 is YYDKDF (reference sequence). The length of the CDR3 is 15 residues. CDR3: CATSPRTGADNEQFF. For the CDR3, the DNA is TGTGCCACCAGCCCTAGGACAGGGGCGGACAATGAGCAGTTCTTC. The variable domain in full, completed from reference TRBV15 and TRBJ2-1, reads DAMVIQNPRYQVTQFGKPVTLSCSQTLNHNVMYWYQQKSSQAPKLLFHYYDKDFNNEADTPDNFQSRRPNTSFCFLDIRSPGLGDTAMYLCATSPRTGADNEQFFGPGTRLTVL.

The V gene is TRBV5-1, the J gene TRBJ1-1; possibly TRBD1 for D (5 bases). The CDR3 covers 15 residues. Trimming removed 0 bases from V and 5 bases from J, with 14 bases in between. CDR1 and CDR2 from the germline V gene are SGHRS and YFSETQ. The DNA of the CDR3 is TGCGCCAGCAGCTTGGACGGACAAGGGAGGACTGAAGCTTTCTTT. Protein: CASSLDGQGRTEAFF. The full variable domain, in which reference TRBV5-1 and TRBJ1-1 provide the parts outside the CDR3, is KAGVTQTPRYLIKTRGQQVTLSCSPISGHRSVSWYQQTPGQGLQFLFEYFSETQRNKGNFPGRFSGRQFSNSRSEMNVSTLELGDSALYLCASSLDGQGRTEAFFGQGTRLTVV.

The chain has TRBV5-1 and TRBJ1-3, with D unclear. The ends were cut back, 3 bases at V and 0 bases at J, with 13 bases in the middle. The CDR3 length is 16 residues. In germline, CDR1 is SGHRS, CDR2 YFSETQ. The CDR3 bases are TGCGCCAGCAGCTCCTCCTTGAGTAGCTCTGGAAACACCATATATTTT. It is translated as CASSSSLSSSGNTIYF.

The CDR3 sequence is CASSLAGGESPLHF. The CDR3 DNA is TGCGCCAGCAGCTTGGCCGGTGGGGAATCACCCCTCCACTTT. The chain recombines TRBV5-1 with TRBJ1-6, with no clear D. The CDR3 has 14 amino acids. Germline V lookup: CDR1 SGHRS, CDR2 YFSETQ. Trimming shortened V by 0 bases and J by 10 bases, and 11 bases separated the two germline ends. The variable domain in full, completed from reference TRBV5-1 and TRBJ1-6, reads KAGVTQTPRYLIKTRGQQVTLSCSPISGHRSVSWYQQTPGQGLQFLFEYFSETQRNKGNFPGRFSGRQFSNSRSEMNVSTLELGDSALYLCASSLAGGESPLHFGNGTRLTVT.

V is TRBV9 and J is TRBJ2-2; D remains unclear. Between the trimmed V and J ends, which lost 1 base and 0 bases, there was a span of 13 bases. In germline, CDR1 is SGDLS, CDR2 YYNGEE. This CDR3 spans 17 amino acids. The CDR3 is CASSVLGTDANTGELFF. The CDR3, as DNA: TGTGCCAGCAGCGTATTGGGCACAGACGCGAACACCGGGGAGCTGTTTTTT.

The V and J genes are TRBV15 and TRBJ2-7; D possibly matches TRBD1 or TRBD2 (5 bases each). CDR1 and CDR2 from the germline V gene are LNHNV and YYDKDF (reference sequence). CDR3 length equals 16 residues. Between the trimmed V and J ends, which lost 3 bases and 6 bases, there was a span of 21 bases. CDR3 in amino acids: CATSSLSQEAGCEQYF. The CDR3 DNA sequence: TGTGCCACCAGCAGCCTTTCACAGGAGGCTGGTTGCGAGCAGTACTTC.

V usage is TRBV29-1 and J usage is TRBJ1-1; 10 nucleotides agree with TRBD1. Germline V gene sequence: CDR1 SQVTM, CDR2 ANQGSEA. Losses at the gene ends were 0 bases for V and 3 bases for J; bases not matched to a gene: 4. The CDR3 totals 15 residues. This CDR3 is CSVEDPGQGHTEAFF. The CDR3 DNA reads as TGCAGCGTTGAAGACCCGGGACAGGGGCACACTGAAGCTTTCTTT.